This T cell receptor beta chain was sequenced for a study of spatial heterogeneity in lung cancer. Study in general: The cohort: 70 to 85 early-stage, untreated non-small cell lung cancer patients. Consistent detection of more beta-chain than alpha-chain sequences was observed.

Looked up from germline, CDR1 is KGHSH and CDR2 is LQKENI. This CDR3 spans 13 amino acids. Trimming removed 6 bases at V and 0 bases at J, with 8 bases between. This clonotype was seen a handful of times. Carried by each TCR cDNA molecule was a unique molecular identifier. MiXCR was run by TCRdb on the 5' RACE reads, yielding one entry per CDR3 protein. The sample yields 8,000 to 10,000 distinct CDR3 sequences, less than 30% seen once. Time point of the sample: blood at routine non-recurrence follow-up after resection. Material for sequencing was whole RNA from tumor, nontumor lung or frozen PBMC, left unsorted.

The sample in question was PBMCs, obtained at follow-up. The genes are TRBV18 and TRBJ1-1; D call uncertain. The sequence was collected from a female donor with early-stage non-small cell lung cancer. The CDR3 DNA reads as TGTGCCAGCTCGCCGGGCGTGAACACTGAAGCTTTCTTT. This codes for CASSPGVNTEAFF.